This T cell receptor beta chain is from a study of blood T cell repertoires in COVID-19. Whole-study context: Some COVID-19 samples were acute and others convalescent; all came from the United States, Italy and Spain.

This CDR3 region has 13 residues. Germline lookup yields CDR1 SGHTS and CDR2 YDEGEE. Deletions cut 7 bases from V and 0 bases from J, with 10 bases between. Produced via immunoSEQ multiplex PCR; TCRdb's table is partial and in-frame only. This repertoire shows about 130,000 clones, about 78% found once; its top ten account for approximately 9.9%. The V call is TRBV5-8, the J call TRBJ1-1; D uncertain. The origin of this receptor is a man aged 60 to 69 who had recovered from COVID-19. Material: peripheral blood. The CDR3 sequence is CASQVPVNTEAFF. The DNA for the CDR3 is TGTGCCAGCCAGGTCCCGGTGAACACTGAAGCTTTCTTT.